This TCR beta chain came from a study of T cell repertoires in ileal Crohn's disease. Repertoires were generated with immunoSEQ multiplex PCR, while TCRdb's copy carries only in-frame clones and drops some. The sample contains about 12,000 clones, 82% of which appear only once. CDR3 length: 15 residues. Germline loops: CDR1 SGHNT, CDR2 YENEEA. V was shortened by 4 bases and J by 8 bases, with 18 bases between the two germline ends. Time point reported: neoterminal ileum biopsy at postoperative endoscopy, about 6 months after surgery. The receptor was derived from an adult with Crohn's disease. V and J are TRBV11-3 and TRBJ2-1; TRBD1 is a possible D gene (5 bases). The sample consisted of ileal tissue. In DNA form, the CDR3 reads TGTGCCAGCAGCTCCAGGGCGAGGCCCTCTGATGAGCAGTTCTTC. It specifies CASSSRARPSDEQFF.